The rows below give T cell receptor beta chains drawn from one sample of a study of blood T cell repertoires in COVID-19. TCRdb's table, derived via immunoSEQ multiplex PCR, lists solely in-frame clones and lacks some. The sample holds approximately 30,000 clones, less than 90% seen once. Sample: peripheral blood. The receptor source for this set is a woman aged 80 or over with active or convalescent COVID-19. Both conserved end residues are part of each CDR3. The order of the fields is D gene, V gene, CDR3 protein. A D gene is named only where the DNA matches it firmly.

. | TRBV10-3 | CAISEPSGELFF
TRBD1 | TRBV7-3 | CASSSQTGSNYGYTF
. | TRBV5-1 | CASSLFRGNTEAFF
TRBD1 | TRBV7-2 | CASKSQGALNSPLHF
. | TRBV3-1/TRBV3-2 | CASSQDPSFGEKLFF
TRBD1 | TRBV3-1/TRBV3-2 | CASSHRQGNWGYTF
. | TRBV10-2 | CASSDNSGGANNSPLHF
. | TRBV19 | CASSLRTASNYGYTF
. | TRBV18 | CASSLNRAGYTF
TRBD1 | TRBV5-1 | CASSGGQLAEGTIYF
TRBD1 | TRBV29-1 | CSVTGQYNEQFF
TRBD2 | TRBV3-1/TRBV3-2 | CASSPPVRGGAFQETQYF
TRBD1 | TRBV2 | CASSRQGSTNTEAFF
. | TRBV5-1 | CASSLDSISGANVLTF
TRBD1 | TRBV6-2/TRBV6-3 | CASRPPTERDRSEQFF
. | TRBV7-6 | CASSLGPVETPYEQYF
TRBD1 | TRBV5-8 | CASSLAGQGHQPQHF
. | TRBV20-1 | CSASILVLYEQYF
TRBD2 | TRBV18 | CASSPNIAGGHEQYF
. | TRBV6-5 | CAIPLRGSYTF
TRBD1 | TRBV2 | CASSWTGGPNEKLFF
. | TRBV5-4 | CASSVDRSGEAFF
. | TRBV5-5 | CASSFADSSNQPQHF
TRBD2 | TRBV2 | CASTQGLAGGDNEQFF
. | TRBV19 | CASSLGHIYEQYF
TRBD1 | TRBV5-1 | CASSDTGGSINEQFF
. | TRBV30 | CAWTQGSVSHEQYF
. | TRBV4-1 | CASGRVRAINEKLFF
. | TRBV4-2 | CASSLLGGSSNYGYTF
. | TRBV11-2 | CASSPGGNTIYF
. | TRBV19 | CASTMHEPGNEKLFF
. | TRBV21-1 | CASSKGDSGVSYNEQFF
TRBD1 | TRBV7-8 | CASSRPTGRGRIETQYF
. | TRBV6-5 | CASRSTDYNSPLHF
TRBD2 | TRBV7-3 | CASSLSSGGTPNTGELFF
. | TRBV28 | CASSFRGSGGYTF
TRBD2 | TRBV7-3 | CASSQLAGSYNEQFF
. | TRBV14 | CASSHAQGLNTEAFF
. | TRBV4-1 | CASSHTGTFANTGELFF